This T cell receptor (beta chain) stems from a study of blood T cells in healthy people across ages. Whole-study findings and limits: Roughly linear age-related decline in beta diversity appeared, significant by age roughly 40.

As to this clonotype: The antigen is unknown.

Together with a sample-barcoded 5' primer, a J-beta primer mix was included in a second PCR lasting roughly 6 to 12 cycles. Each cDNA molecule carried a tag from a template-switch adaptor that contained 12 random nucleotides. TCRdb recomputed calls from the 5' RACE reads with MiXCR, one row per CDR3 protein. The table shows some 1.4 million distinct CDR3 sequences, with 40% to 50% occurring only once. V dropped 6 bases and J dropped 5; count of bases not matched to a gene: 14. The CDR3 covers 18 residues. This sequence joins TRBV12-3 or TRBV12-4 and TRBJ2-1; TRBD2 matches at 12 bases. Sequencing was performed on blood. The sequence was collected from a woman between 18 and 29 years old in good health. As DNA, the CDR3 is TGTGCCAGCAGCCGAAGCTCCCTAGCGGGAGGGCCCCACAATGAGCAGTTCTTC. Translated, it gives CASSRSSLAGGPHNEQFF.